Listed here are 28 T cell receptor beta chains from one sample, sequenced in a study of T cell responses to AZD1222 COVID-19 vaccine (dated by TCRdb to the early 2020s). Reading the label with the study, this specimen's time point is: baseline before first vaccination. The protocol used for the library was the immunoSEQ multiplex PCR assay. The clones in this table, taken by TCRdb from immuneACCESS, are in-frame only. Not every clone is retained; where verified, under half of the shortfall comes from an unresolved V gene, and the cause of the rest is unknown. Here the sample has about 55,000 clones; around 90% occur a single time. Under 2% of the sample comes from the top ten. The sequenced sample was peripheral blood, obtained on day 0 of AZD1222 vaccination. Every receptor here comes from an adult in good health.

The V gene is TRBV9, the J gene TRBJ2-2; perhaps TRBD2 as D (5 bases). In germline, CDR1 is SGDLS, CDR2 YYNGEE. This CDR3 has 14 residues. The ends were cut back, 3 bases at V and 10 bases at J, with 16 bases in the middle. The CDR3 loop is CASSGGLPYTELFF. The DNA of the CDR3 is TGTGCCAGCAGCGGAGGACTGCCGTATACGGAGCTGTTTTTT. Filled out from reference TRBV9 and TRBJ2-2, the complete variable domain reads DSGVTQTPKHLITATGQRVTLRCSPRSGDLSVYWYQQSLDQGLQFLIQYYNGEERAKGNILERFSAQQFPDLHSELNLSSLELGDSALYFCASSGGLPYTELFFGEGSRLTVL.

V is TRBV5-1 and J is TRBJ2-2, with no clear D. Between the trimmed V and J ends, which lost 0 bases and 5 bases, there was a span of 5 bases. The CDR3 covers 13 residues. CDR1 and CDR2 from the germline V gene are SGHRS and YFSETQ. The CDR3: CASSLDRTGELFF. As DNA, the CDR3 is TGCGCCAGCAGCTTGGATAGGACCGGGGAGCTGTTTTTT.

The rearrangement links TRBV28 to TRBJ2-3; maybe TRBD2 (6 bases). In germline, CDR1 is MDHEN, CDR2 SYDVKM. There are 15 residues in the CDR3. Trimming left V 6 bases short and J 1 base short, with 14 bases between. The CDR3 DNA reads TGTGCCAGCAGCCCCCCCGGGACTGGCACAGATACGCAGTATTTT. Translation: CASSPPGTGTDTQYF.

The gene calls are TRBV5-1 and TRBJ2-7; D call uncertain. Trimming took off 0 bases at V and 5 bases at J, with 6 bases between the two ends. The length of the CDR3 is 12 residues. From germline, CDR1 is SGHRS and CDR2 YFSETQ. The CDR3 region has the DNA TGCGCCAGCAGCTTGGCCCTGAACGAGCAGTACTTC. This codes for CASSLALNEQYF.

The CDR3 protein is CAISAGTSGGGSYEQYF. CDR3 DNA: TGTGCCATCAGCGCCGGGACTAGCGGGGGAGGTTCCTACGAGCAGTACTTC. The chain has TRBV10-3 and TRBJ2-7; 14 bases line up with TRBD2. The CDR3 covers 17 residues. The germline gives CDR1 ENHRY, CDR2 SYGVKD. The junction had 8 bases not matched to a gene; V was cut back by 6 bases and J by 1 base.

The gene calls are TRBV7-2 and TRBJ1-1; possibly TRBD1 for D (6 bases). This CDR3 has 16 residues. V was clipped by 6 bases and J by 0 bases, with 17 bases between them. CDR1 is SGHTA and CDR2 is FQGNSA in the germline V gene. Written as DNA, the CDR3 is TGTGCCAGCAGATTTAGGGGGGGCGTCATGAACACTGAAGCTTTCTTT. This encodes CASRFRGGVMNTEAFF.

V is TRBV7-2 and J is TRBJ2-1; D not resolved. Trimming took 1 base from V and 3 from J, leaving 10 bases between them. This CDR3 region has 15 residues. CDR1 is SGHTA, CDR2 FQGNSA, per germline. CDR3 nucleotide sequence: TGTGCCAGCAGCTTAGACGTCGCCGTCTACAATGAGCAGTTCTTC. Residues: CASSLDVAVYNEQFF.

The V and J genes are TRBV5-1 and TRBJ2-1, with D maybe TRBD1 (6 bases). Germline assignment: CDR1 SGHRS and CDR2 YFSETQ. This CDR3 is 16 amino acids long. V was shortened by 4 bases and J by 2 bases, with 16 bases between the two germline ends. The CDR3, as DNA: TGCGCCAGCAGCCCGGCCCGCACAGGGACCTACAATGAGCAGTTCTTC. It specifies CASSPARTGTYNEQFF.

The chain is built from TRBV30 and TRBJ2-7; D might be TRBD2 (6 bases). The CDR3 length is 16 residues. V gave up 6 bases and J gave up 6 bases, with 27 bases separating them. Germline values: CDR1 GTSNPN, CDR2 SVGIG (reference sequence). CDR3 region: CACQSRSGERIREQYF. The CDR3 region has the DNA TGTGCCTGCCAATCCCGTAGCGGAGAAAGGATTCGCGAGCAGTACTTC.

The J gene is TRBJ1-4, the V gene TRBV3-1 (or the pseudogene TRBV3-2), with 10 bases identical to TRBD1. The germline V gene encodes CDR1 LGHDT and CDR2 YNNKEL (reference sequence). With V trimmed by 2 bases and J by 6 bases, 3 bases remained unmatched. The CDR3 length is 15 residues. The CDR3 DNA sequence: TGTGCCAGCAGCCAACGGACAGGGGGTTATGAAAAACTGTTTTTT. Translating it yields CASSQRTGGYEKLFF.

The V call is TRBV7-9, the J call TRBJ2-2; 8 bases fit TRBD2. J was trimmed by 3 bases and V by 8 bases; bases with no gene match: 5. The CDR3 contains 14 residues. Per the germline V gene, CDR1 is SEHNR and CDR2 is FQNEAQ (reference sequence). This CDR3 is CASDSGVYTGELFF. The CDR3 bases are TGTGCCAGCGATAGCGGGGTCTACACCGGGGAGCTGTTTTTT. The full variable domain, completed using reference TRBV7-9 and TRBJ2-2, is DTGVSQNPRHKITKRGQNVTFRCDPISEHNRLYWYRQTLGQGPEFLTYFQNEAQLEKSRLLSDRFSAERPKGSFSTLEIQRTEQGDSAMYLCASDSGVYTGELFFGEGSRLTVL.

The gene calls are TRBV5-4 and TRBJ1-2, with D possibly TRBD1 on 6 matching bases. V was trimmed by 0 bases and J by 8 bases, leaving 11 bases between them. Germline values: CDR1 SGHNT, CDR2 YYREEE (reference sequence). The CDR3 spans 13 residues. The CDR3, as DNA: TGTGCCAGCAGCTTGGAGGGGGGAAAGGGCTACACCTTC. This translates into CASSLEGGKGYTF.

V is TRBV5-1 and J is TRBJ2-1, with D hard to call. Deletions cut 4 bases from V and 7 bases from J, with 12 bases between. Germline CDR1 is SGHRS and CDR2 is YFSETQ. The CDR3 has 13 amino acids. CDR3 sequence: CASSPLTGNEQFF. Here the CDR3 DNA reads TGCGCCAGCAGCCCGCTAACCGGGAATGAGCAGTTCTTC.

This chain links TRBV7-2 with TRBJ2-5; 11 positions agree with TRBD2. CDR1 is SGHTA, CDR2 FQGNSA, per germline. The CDR3 is made up of 16 amino acids. Trimming took 5 bases from V and 1 from J; bases not matched to a gene: 6. This chain's CDR3 is CASSPGLAGLQETQYF. The CDR3 DNA is TGTGCCAGCAGCCCAGGACTAGCGGGTCTCCAAGAGACCCAGTACTTC.

This clone appeared a single time. The chain combines TRBV12-3 or TRBV12-4 with TRBJ2-2; tentatively, D is TRBD2 (5 bases). This CDR3 contains 13 residues. V shed 5 bases and J shed 6 bases, with 10 bases lying between them. CDR3 in DNA: TGTGCCAGCAGTCTCACTAGATCCGGGGAGCTGTTTTTT. Translating gives CASSLTRSGELFF.

This rearrangement joins TRBV2 to TRBJ1-2; D remains unclear. The V end was cut by 8 bases, the J end by 3 bases, with 16 bases between. Germline-derived CDR1 and CDR2 are SNHLY and FYNNEI. CDR3 length: 14 amino acids. This chain's CDR3 is CASVGDSRDYGYTF. CDR3 DNA sequence: TGTGCCAGCGTAGGTGATAGCCGGGACTATGGCTACACCTTC.

This sequence joins TRBV7-9 and TRBJ1-1, with D possibly being TRBD1 (6 bases). The CDR3 sequence is 15 residues long. CDR1 SEHNR and CDR2 FQNEAQ come from the germline V gene (reference sequence). V lost 3 bases, J lost 3 bases, and 14 bases lay in between. This CDR3 reads CASSLGAGVDTEAFF. The CDR3 DNA reads as TGTGCCAGCAGCTTGGGCGCAGGGGTCGACACTGAAGCTTTCTTT.

The chain links TRBV6-1 to TRBJ1-5, with 9 nucleotides matching TRBD1. The germline CDR1 and CDR2 sequences are MNHNS and SASEGT. The J segment lost 4 bases and the V segment lost 4 bases, leaving 11 bases of the junction unmatched. The CDR3 runs 17 residues. The CDR3, as DNA: TGTGCCAGCAGTGGGGGACAGGGAATGTGGCCGAATCAGCCCCAGCATTTT. This encodes CASSGGQGMWPNQPQHF.

This clone was seen only a few times. The chain employs TRBV3-1 (or the pseudogene TRBV3-2) and TRBJ1-2, with D maybe TRBD1 (5 bases). The CDR3 extends over 14 amino acids. Germline V lookup: CDR1 LGHDT, CDR2 YNNKEL (reference sequence). Trimming removed 6 bases at V and 4 bases at J, with 15 bases between. CDR3: CASSSRAGGYGYTF. CDR3 nucleotides: TGTGCCAGCAGTTCAAGGGCCGGGGGCTATGGCTACACCTTC.

Notes on this clone: An end of the junction does not agree with germline; a read error may underlie this. This rearrangement joins TRBV9 to TRBJ2-5; D unresolved. Looked up from germline, CDR1 is SGDLS and CDR2 is YYNGEE. The CDR3 is made up of 12 amino acids. DNA for the CDR3: TGTGCCAGCAGCGTAGGCCCGAATTCGGTACACTTC. It yields the protein CASSVGPNSVHF.

The chain joins TRBV29-1 to TRBJ1-2, with D unclear. The CDR3 totals 13 residues. Trimming cost V 8 bases and J 2 bases, with 15 bases left between them. Per the germline V gene, CDR1 is SQVTM and CDR2 is ANQGSEA. The chain's CDR3 is CSPLQSLNYGYTF. As DNA, the CDR3 is TGCAGCCCTCTACAGAGCCTCAACTATGGCTACACCTTC.

This chain uses TRBV3-1 (or the pseudogene TRBV3-2) with TRBJ2-7; TRBD1 might be the D (7 bases). CDR1 is LGHDT and CDR2 is YNNKEL in the germline V gene (reference sequence). V lost 0 bases to trimming and J lost 4 bases, with 16 bases between them. The CDR3 spans 16 residues. The CDR3 loop is CASSQEIGQGGYEQYF. The CDR3 nucleotides read TGTGCCAGCAGCCAAGAGATCGGGCAGGGGGGATACGAGCAGTACTTC.

This rearrangement joins TRBV5-1 to TRBJ2-2; 8 nucleotides agree with TRBD2. From germline, CDR1 is SGHRS and CDR2 YFSETQ. V lost 4 bases to trimming and J lost 4 bases; unmatched junction nucleotides: 6. This CDR3 contains 15 residues. The CDR3, as DNA: TGCGCCAGCAGCGTGGGGACTAGAGGCACCGGGGAGCTGTTTTTT. Its protein product is CASSVGTRGTGELFF.

This chain joins TRBV5-4 and TRBJ2-7; perhaps TRBD2 as D (5 bases). Germline V gene data show CDR1 as SGHNT and CDR2 as YYREEE (reference sequence). This CDR3 spans 15 amino acids. V was shortened by 2 bases and J by 0 bases, with 12 bases between the two germline ends. The CDR3 protein is CASSFNRGLSYEQYF. Written as DNA, the CDR3 is TGTGCCAGCAGCTTTAACCGGGGTCTCTCCTACGAGCAGTACTTC.

The chain uses TRBV27 and TRBJ1-2, with 12 bases aligning to TRBD1. The CDR3 covers 15 residues. The germline CDR1 and CDR2 sequences are MNHEY and SMNVEV (reference sequence). The ends lost 1 base at V and 6 bases at J; junction bases unmatched: 3. CDR3 sequence reads: CASSLLGQGANGYTF. CDR3 bases: TGTGCCAGCAGTTTATTGGGACAGGGGGCGAATGGCTACACCTTC.

In its sample, this clone was seen once. V is TRBV10-2 and J is TRBJ1-6; TRBD1 matches at 8 bases. V was pared by 6 bases and J by 5 bases, with 3 bases of the junction left unmatched. The length of the CDR3 is 14 residues. CDR1 and CDR2 (germline): WSHSY, SAAADI. The DNA of the CDR3 is TGCGCCAGCAGGTCGACAGGGGATAATTCACCCCTCCACTTT. This encodes CASRSTGDNSPLHF.

V is TRBV3-1 (or the pseudogene TRBV3-2) and J is TRBJ2-7; D not certain. The length of the CDR3 is 14 residues. Deletions cut 0 bases from V and 7 bases from J, with 13 bases between. Germline CDR1 LGHDT, CDR2 YNNKEL (reference sequence). CDR3 sequence: CASSQEGPEGEQYF. The CDR3 DNA reads TGTGCCAGCAGCCAAGAGGGTCCCGAAGGAGAGCAGTACTTC.

The CDR3 loop is CASSQQGLAGGYNEQFF. CDR3 coding DNA: TGTGCCAGCAGCCAACAGGGACTAGCGGGAGGTTACAATGAGCAGTTCTTC. The V gene is TRBV3-1 (or the pseudogene TRBV3-2), the J gene TRBJ2-1, with 15 positions matching TRBD2. Germline V gives CDR1 LGHDT, CDR2 YNNKEL (reference sequence). This CDR3 spans 17 amino acids. V was pared by 2 bases and J by 4 bases, with 3 bases of the junction left unmatched.